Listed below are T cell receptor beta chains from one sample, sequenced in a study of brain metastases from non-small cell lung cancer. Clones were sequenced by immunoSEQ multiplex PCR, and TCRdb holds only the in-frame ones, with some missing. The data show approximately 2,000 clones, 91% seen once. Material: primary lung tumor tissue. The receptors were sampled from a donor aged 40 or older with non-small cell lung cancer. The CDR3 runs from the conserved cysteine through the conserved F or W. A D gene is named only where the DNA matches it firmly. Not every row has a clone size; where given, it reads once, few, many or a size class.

CASLSGNTIYF TGTGCCAGCTTATCTGGAAACACCATATATTTT TRBV27 11 TRBJ1-3 - -
CAWSSWTSGVETQYF TGTGCCTGGAGTTCCTGGACTAGCGGGGTAGAGACCCAGTACTTC TRBV30 15 TRBJ2-5 once TRBD2
CASSSRGLAESSYNEQFF TGTGCCAGCAGCTCAAGGGGACTAGCGGAGAGCTCCTACAATGAGCAGTTCTTC TRBV7-3 18 TRBJ2-1 - TRBD2
CASSPGLAGGPEQFF TGTGCCAGCTCACCGGGACTAGCGGGGGGCCCTGAGCAGTTCTTC TRBV18 15 TRBJ2-1 - TRBD2
CASADGSINSPLHF TGTGCCAGTGCGGACGGGAGCATTAATTCACCCCTCCACTTT TRBV19 14 TRBJ1-6 - -
CASSLLSGGAGDTQYF TGTGCCAGCAGTTTATTAAGCGGGGGGGCAGGAGATACGCAGTATTTT TRBV27 16 TRBJ2-3 - TRBD2
CASSYGAGTIRETQYF TGTGCCAGCAGTTACGGCGCCGGGACCATTAGGGAGACCCAGTACTTC TRBV6-2/TRBV6-3 16 TRBJ2-5 - -
CASSEWSGSTDTQYF TGTGCCAGCAGTGAATGGAGCGGGAGCACAGATACGCAGTATTTT TRBV6-1 15 TRBJ2-3 few -
CTSSLDLASGVTSTDTQYF TGTACCAGCAGCTTAGATCTGGCTAGCGGGGTAACCAGCACAGATACGCAGTATTTT TRBV11-3 19 TRBJ2-3 - TRBD2
CASSIQGGSTGELFF TGTGCCAGTAGTATTCAAGGTGGATCCACCGGGGAGCTGTTTTTT TRBV19 15 TRBJ2-2 - -
CASSLMQHSYEQYF TGTGCCAGCAGTTTAATGCAGCACTCCTACGAGCAGTACTTC TRBV27 14 TRBJ2-7 - -
CASSLAIGTETQYF TGTGCCAGCAGCTTAGCGATCGGGACGGAGACCCAGTACTTC TRBV7-9 14 TRBJ2-5 - -
CASSQRHPPEPQHF TGTGCCAGCAGCCAACGGCACCCCCCCGAGCCCCAGCATTTT TRBV16 14 TRBJ1-5 - -
CASSYQYEQYF TGTGCCAGCAGTTATCAATACGAGCAGTACTTC TRBV6-5 11 TRBJ2-7 once -
CASSGRYQETQYF TGTGCCAGCTCGGGGAGGTACCAAGAGACCCAGTACTTC TRBV18 13 TRBJ2-5 - -
CASSSPAGGYNEQFF TGTGCCAGCAGTTCCCCTGCGGGGGGCTACAATGAGCAGTTCTTC TRBV6-2/TRBV6-3 15 TRBJ2-1 - TRBD2
CASSWGDSPLHF TGTGCCAGCAGTTGGGGAGATTCACCCCTCCACTTT TRBV28 12 TRBJ1-6 once -
CASSLGQGPSGANVLTF TGTGCCAGCAGCTTGGGGCAGGGTCCCTCTGGGGCCAACGTCCTGACTTTC TRBV7-3 17 TRBJ2-6 - -
CASSTFGTGFQPQHF TGTGCCAGTAGTACATTCGGGACAGGGTTCCAGCCCCAGCATTTT TRBV19 15 TRBJ1-5 - TRBD1
CASSSCGGYGYTF TGTGCCAGCAGCAGTTGTGGGGGATATGGCTACACCTTC TRBV21-1 13 TRBJ1-2 - -
CASSLGRLRYGYTF TGTGCCAGCAGCTTGGGACGTCTGAGATATGGCTACACCTTC TRBV5-8 14 TRBJ1-2 - -
CASSLRSAGQVEAFF TGTGCCAGCAGCTTACGGAGCGCAGGACAGGTTGAAGCTTTCTTT TRBV13 15 TRBJ1-1 - TRBD1
CASSRSGFGELFF TGTGCCAGCAGCCGTTCGGGCTTCGGGGAGCTGTTTTTT TRBV14 13 TRBJ2-2 - -
CAWSGTRVHEQFF TGTGCCTGGAGTGGGACTAGGGTCCATGAGCAGTTCTTC TRBV30 13 TRBJ2-1 - TRBD2
CASSMGSAANYGYTF TGTGCCAGTAGTATGGGGTCAGCGGCTAACTATGGCTACACCTTC TRBV19 15 TRBJ1-2 - -
CASSSDLSSYNEQFF TGTGCCAGTAGTTCCGACTTGAGCTCCTACAATGAGCAGTTCTTC TRBV19 15 TRBJ2-1 - -
CASSFAQGAYSPLHF TGCGCCAGCAGCTTTGCTCAGGGGGCTTATTCACCCCTCCACTTT TRBV5-1 15 TRBJ1-6 - TRBD1
CSGRVGDGYTF TGCAGCGGCAGGGTCGGAGATGGCTACACCTTC TRBV29-1 11 TRBJ1-2 few -
CASSLILEKLFF TGTGCCAGCAGCTTGATTCTGGAAAAACTGTTTTTT TRBV5-5 12 TRBJ1-4 - -
CASKAGTHYGYTF TGTGCCAGCAAGGCCGGGACCCATTATGGCTACACCTTC TRBV5-6 13 TRBJ1-2 - -
CASSFKRGTTGELFF TGTGCCAGCAGCTTCAAGCGGGGGACCACCGGGGAGCTGTTTTTT TRBV7-2 15 TRBJ2-2 - TRBD2
CTSDESDRAGEKLFF TGTACCAGCGACGAATCGGACAGGGCCGGTGAAAAACTGTTTTTT TRBV6-5 15 TRBJ1-4 - TRBD1
CASKRQGSTYEQYF TGTGCCAGCAAAAGACAGGGGTCAACCTACGAGCAGTACTTC TRBV6-5 14 TRBJ2-7 - TRBD1
CASSSILAKNIQYF TGTGCCAGCAGCTCCATACTAGCCAAAAACATTCAGTACTTC TRBV5-4 14 TRBJ2-4 - -
CASSEGDSYEQYF TGTGCCAGCAGTGAGGGGGACAGTTACGAGCAGTACTTC TRBV6-1 13 TRBJ2-7 - TRBD1
CAREGRGRYNEQFF TGTGCCAGGGAGGGCCGGGGGCGCTACAATGAGCAGTTCTTC TRBV2 14 TRBJ2-1 - -
CASSLAETQYF TGTGCCAGCAGCTTAGCAGAGACCCAGTACTTC TRBV5-6 11 TRBJ2-5 once -
CASSIRTGELFF TGTGCCAGTAGTATTAGAACCGGGGAGCTGTTTTTT TRBV19 12 TRBJ2-2 - -
CASSTGTEGYEQYF TGTGCCAGCAGTACCGGGACAGAGGGGTACGAGCAGTACTTC TRBV21-1 14 TRBJ2-7 - -
CASSSDSGNTIYF TGCGCCAGCAGCAGCGACTCTGGAAACACCATATATTTT TRBV5-1 13 TRBJ1-3 once -
CASGGGDPSTDTQYF TGCGCCAGCGGCGGCGGGGATCCTAGCACAGATACGCAGTATTTT TRBV5-1 15 TRBJ2-3 few -
CASSDSSPFCNQPQHF TGTGCCAGCAGTGACTCGAGTCCGTTTTGTAATCAGCCCCAGCATTTT TRBV6-4 16 TRBJ1-5 - -
CASSVTRDYEQYF TGTGCCAGCAGTGTGACAAGAGACTACGAGCAGTACTTC TRBV2 13 TRBJ2-7 - -
CASSLNTGGMGETQYF TGTGCCAGCAGCTTAAACACAGGGGGAATGGGAGAGACCCAGTACTTC TRBV11-3 16 TRBJ2-5 - TRBD1
CASSEGTNRNEKLFF TGTGCCAGCAGTGAAGGGACAAACCGTAATGAAAAACTGTTTTTT TRBV2 15 TRBJ1-4 - -
CASSHRPGVNTEAFF TGTGCCAGCAGCCACCGTCCGGGGGTGAACACTGAAGCTTTCTTT TRBV7-9 15 TRBJ1-1 - -
CASSLEAGGLYEQFF TGTGCCAGCAGTTTGGAAGCGGGGGGGCTCTATGAGCAGTTCTTC TRBV27 15 TRBJ2-1 - TRBD2
CASSFSGGTEAFF TGTGCCAGCAGCTTCAGTGGGGGGACTGAAGCTTTCTTT TRBV11-3 13 TRBJ1-1 once -
CASSEELGTNYGYTF TGTGCCAGCAGTGAAGAACTGGGGACTAACTATGGCTACACCTTC TRBV6-1 15 TRBJ1-2 - -
CASSEGLNTGELFF TGTGCCAGCAGCGAGGGACTGAACACCGGGGAGCTGTTTTTT TRBV6-4 14 TRBJ2-2 - -
CASSPGGGYEKLFF TGTGCCAGCAGTCCCGGCGGGGGATATGAAAAACTGTTTTTT TRBV11-3 14 TRBJ1-4 - -